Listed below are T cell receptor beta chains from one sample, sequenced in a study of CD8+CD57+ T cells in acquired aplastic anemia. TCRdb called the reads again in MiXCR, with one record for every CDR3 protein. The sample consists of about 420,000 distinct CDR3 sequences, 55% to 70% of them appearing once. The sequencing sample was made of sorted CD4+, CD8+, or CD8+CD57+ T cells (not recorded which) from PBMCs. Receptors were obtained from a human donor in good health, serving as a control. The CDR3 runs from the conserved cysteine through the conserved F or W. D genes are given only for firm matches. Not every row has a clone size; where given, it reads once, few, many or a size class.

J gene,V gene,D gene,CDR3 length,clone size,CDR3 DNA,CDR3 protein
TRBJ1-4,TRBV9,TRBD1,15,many,TGTGCCAGCAGCCCCAGTGGGACAGGGGATGAAAAACTGTTTTTT,CASSPSGTGDEKLFF
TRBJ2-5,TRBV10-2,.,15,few,TGCGCCAGCAGTGAGGTGTTAGCGTCCCAAGAGACCCAGTACTTC,CASSEVLASQETQYF
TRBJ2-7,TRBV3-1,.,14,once,TGTGCCAGCAGCCATCCTCGGAGGGGCTACGAGCAGTACTTC,CASSHPRRGYEQYF
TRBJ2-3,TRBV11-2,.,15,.,TGTGCCAGTAGGGGCAGGGGCATGGTAACAGATACGCAGTATTTT,CASRGRGMVTDTQYF
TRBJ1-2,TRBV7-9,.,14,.,TGTGCCAGCAGTTTTAGTGCAGGGTCTGATGGCTACACCTTC,CASSFSAGSDGYTF
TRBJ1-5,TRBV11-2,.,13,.,TGTGCCAGCTGCTTTGGTCGGGTGGAGCCCCAGCATTTT,CASCFGRVEPQHF
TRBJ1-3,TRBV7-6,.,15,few,TGTGCCAGCAGCTTAGATGGGTCACTAGCGGGGAGTTTATATTTT,CASSLDGSLAGSLYF
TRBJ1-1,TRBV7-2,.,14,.,TGTGCCAGCAGCTTGCTGGCCGACTGCGGGAGACATTTCTTT,CASSLLADCGRHFF
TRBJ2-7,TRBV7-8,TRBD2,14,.,TGTGCCAGCAGCAGAGCCGGACTAGCGGGCGAGCAGAGGTTC,CASSRAGLAGEQRF
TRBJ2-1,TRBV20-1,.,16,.,TGCAGTGCTAGAGCGTCACTATCCCGCTCCTACAATGAGCAGTTCTTC,CSARASLSRSYNEQFF
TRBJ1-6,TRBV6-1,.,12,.,TGTGCCAGCCAACAGGGAGGTTCACCCCTCCACTTT,CASQQGGSPLHF
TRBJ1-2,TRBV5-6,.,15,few,TGTGCCAGCAGCCTCCTTACGAACCGAAACTATGGCTACACCTTC,CASSLLTNRNYGYTF
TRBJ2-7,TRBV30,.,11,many,TGTGCCTGGACAGGATCCTACGAGCAGTACTTC,CAWTGSYEQYF
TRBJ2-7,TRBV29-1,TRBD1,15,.,TGCAGCGCCAGCAGCCGGACAGGACAATCCTACGAGCAGTACTTC,CSASSRTGQSYEQYF
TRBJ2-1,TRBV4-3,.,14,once,TGCGCCAGCAGCCAAGCACACCAAGGTCGTGAGCAGTTCTTC,CASSQAHQGREQFF
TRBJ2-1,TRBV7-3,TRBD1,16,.,TGTGCCAGCAGCTATGCCCGGGACAGATATAGGAATGAGCAGTTCTTC,CASSYARDRYRNEQFF
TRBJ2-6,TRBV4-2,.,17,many,TGTGCCAGCAGCCAGGGAGAAGGCCGCTCTGGGGCCAACGTCCTGACTTTC,CASSQGEGRSGANVLTF
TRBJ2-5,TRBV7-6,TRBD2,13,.,TGTGCCAGCAGCCCCCGGGCGGGGGAAACCCAGTACTTC,CASSPRAGETQYF
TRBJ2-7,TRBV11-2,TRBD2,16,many,TGTGCCAGCAGCTTAGCACTAGCGGGGGGTTCAGTCGAGCAGTACTTC,CASSLALAGGSVEQYF
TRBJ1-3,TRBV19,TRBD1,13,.,TGTGCCAGCACCGGACAGGGATGTAAGCCCCTGCATTTT,CASTGQGCKPLHF
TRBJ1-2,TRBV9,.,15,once,TGCGCCAGCAGTCTGGGGCCGAATAATTCACCCCGCTACACCTTC,CASSLGPNNSPRYTF
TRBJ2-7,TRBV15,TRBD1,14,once,TGTGCCACCAGCAGTGAGGACAGGTCCTACGAGCAGTACTTC,CATSSEDRSYEQYF
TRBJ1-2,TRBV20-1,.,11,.,TGCAGTGCTAGGCAGGTCAGCTGCTCCTCCTTC,CSARQVSCSSF
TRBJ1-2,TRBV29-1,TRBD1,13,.,TGCAGCGCCCTGCAGGGGGAGCACTATGGCTACACCTTC,CSALQGEHYGYTF